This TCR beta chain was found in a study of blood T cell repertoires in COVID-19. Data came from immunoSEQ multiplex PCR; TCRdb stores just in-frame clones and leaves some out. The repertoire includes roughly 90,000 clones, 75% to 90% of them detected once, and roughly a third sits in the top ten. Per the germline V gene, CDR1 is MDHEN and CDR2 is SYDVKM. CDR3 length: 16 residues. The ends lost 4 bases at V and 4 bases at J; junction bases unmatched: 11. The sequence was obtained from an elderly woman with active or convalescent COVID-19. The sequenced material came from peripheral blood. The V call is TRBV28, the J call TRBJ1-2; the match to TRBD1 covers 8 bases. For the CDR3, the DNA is TGTGCCAGCAGTTCCCCTCGACAGGGGATTCGCTATGGCTACACCTTC. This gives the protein CASSSPRQGIRYGYTF.